The 29 T cell receptor beta chains given below trace back to one sample, sequenced in a study of vaccination effects on CD4 cells after COVID-19. A 10-day culture period preceded the isolation of CD4+ T cells. These receptors' antigens are unknown. The repertoire was sequenced with immunoSEQ multiplex PCR; TCRdb's copy has only in-frame clones and lacks some. Of under 50,000 clones in the sample, roughly 72% are singletons; the top ten hold roughly 8.7%. The sample was CD4+ T cells from PBMCs cultured without peptide, taken before COVID-19 vaccination. These TCRs come from a human donor who had a prior SARS-CoV-2 infection.

This clone was observed a single time. The DNA of the CDR3 is TGTGCCAGTAGTTACGGTACAGGGGGAAATCAGCCCCAGCATTTT. It specifies CASSYGTGGNQPQHF. V usage is TRBV19 and J usage is TRBJ1-5; 8 positions match TRBD1. Germline-derived CDR1 and CDR2 are LNHDA and SQIVND (reference sequence). The CDR3 is 15 residues long. J gave up 4 bases and V 5 bases, and 7 bases lay outside the gene matches.

The genes are TRBV2 and TRBJ2-1; D is undetermined. The V and J ends lost 6 bases and 6 bases respectively, with 21 bases between them. The germline gives CDR1 SNHLY, CDR2 FYNNEI. The CDR3 has 16 amino acids. CDR3 loop: CASRPTTNPIFNEQFF. The CDR3, as DNA: TGTGCCAGCAGGCCAACGACCAATCCCATTTTCAATGAGCAGTTCTTC.

This clone has a handful of counts. The rearrangement links TRBV4-2 to TRBJ2-3; TRBD2 might be the D (7 bases). Germline CDR1 reads LGHNA; CDR2 reads YNFKEQ. The length of the CDR3 is 17 residues. V lost 0 bases to trimming and J lost 4 bases, with 17 bases between them. Written as DNA, the CDR3 is TGTGCCAGCAGCCAAGATGGGCGGGGGCAGGTCCCAGATACGCAGTATTTT. It yields the protein CASSQDGRGQVPDTQYF.

V gene TRBV15 combines with J gene TRBJ2-2; TRBD2 matches at 13 bases. CDR3 length: 16 residues. V was clipped by 4 bases and J by 5 bases; unmatched bases: 4. Germline V lookup: CDR1 LNHNV, CDR2 YYDKDF (reference sequence). CDR3: CATSTPGLAGTGELFF. The CDR3 nucleotides read TGTGCCACCAGCACCCCGGGACTAGCGGGAACCGGGGAGCTGTTTTTT.

The V and J genes are TRBV5-1 and TRBJ2-7; 10 positions match TRBD1. This CDR3 has 14 amino acids. Germline CDR1 is SGHRS and CDR2 is YFSETQ. J lost 2 bases, V lost 2 bases, and 1 base had no gene match. CDR3 sequence (DNA): TGCGCCAGCAGCTTCGGGACAGGGGCCTACGAGCAGTACTTC. It translates to CASSFGTGAYEQYF. The whole variable domain, filled in from reference TRBV5-1 and TRBJ2-7, reads KAGVTQTPRYLIKTRGQQVTLSCSPISGHRSVSWYQQTPGQGLQFLFEYFSETQRNKGNFPGRFSGRQFSNSRSEMNVSTLELGDSALYLCASSFGTGAYEQYFGPGTRLTVT.

The genes are TRBV6-5 and TRBJ2-1; D is unclear. The V gene's germline CDR1 is MNHEY and CDR2 SVGAGI. The CDR3 is 12 residues long. The V gene lost 6 bases and the J gene lost 2 bases, with 5 bases spanning the gap. As DNA, the CDR3 is TGTGCCAGCAGGAATACCTACAATGAGCAGTTCTTC. This gives the protein CASRNTYNEQFF.

This clone came up once. The V call is TRBV11-3, the J call TRBJ1-5, with 7 bases identical to TRBD1. The CDR3 consists of 19 residues. Trimming at V came to 1 base and at J to 0 bases, leaving 12 bases not matched to a gene. CDR1 is SGHNT, CDR2 YENEEA, per germline. CDR3 loop: CASSLVGGVRDSSNQPQHF. CDR3 bases: TGTGCCAGCAGCTTAGTTGGGGGGGTGCGGGACAGTAGCAATCAGCCCCAGCATTTT.

This clone is judged medium-sized (0.01 to 0.1%). This chain uses TRBV30 with TRBJ2-2, with a possible D match to TRBD2 (5 bases). Between the trimmed V and J ends, which lost 6 bases and 1 base, there was a span of 15 bases. CDR1 and CDR2 (germline): GTSNPN, SVGIG (reference sequence). The CDR3 runs to 15 residues. The DNA for the CDR3 is TGTGCCTGTCGACCGGGGTCTAAGAACACCGGGGAGCTGTTTTTT. Amino acid sequence: CACRPGSKNTGELFF.

CDR3 amino acids: CASSLYEGSVQYF. The CDR3, as DNA: TGCGCCAGCAGCTTGTACGAGGGGTCCGTCCAGTACTTC. The V gene is TRBV5-1, the J gene TRBJ2-5; either TRBD1 or TRBD2 may fit D (5 bases each). This CDR3 spans 13 amino acids. The germline V gene encodes CDR1 SGHRS and CDR2 YFSETQ. Trimming removed 1 base at V and 10 bases at J, with 14 bases between.

V is TRBV11-2 and J is TRBJ1-5; D not resolved. V lost 5 bases to trimming and J lost 5 bases, with 13 bases between them. The CDR3 length is 14 residues. The germline gives CDR1 SGHAT, CDR2 FQNNGV. The CDR3 DNA sequence: TGTGCCAGCAGCCCGCGGGCCGGCGATCAGCCCCAGCATTTT. Translation: CASSPRAGDQPQHF. Together with reference TRBV11-2 and TRBJ1-5, the CDR3 gives the full variable domain: EAGVAQSPRYKIIEKRQSVAFWCNPISGHATLYWYQQILGQGPKLLIQFQNNGVVDDSQLPKDRFSAERLKGVDSTLKIQPAKLEDSAVYLCASSPRAGDQPQHFGDGTRLSIL.

V is TRBV7-2 and J is TRBJ1-2; 9 bases are a match to TRBD1. The CDR3 has 16 residues. V shed 6 bases, J shed 0 bases, and the junction held 8 bases outside the gene matches. The germline V gene encodes CDR1 SGHTA and CDR2 FQGNSA. In nucleotides, the CDR3 is TGTGCCAGCAGGTCGGACAGGGGCGAAGCTAACTATGGCTACACCTTC. This sequence encodes CASRSDRGEANYGYTF.

This clone was observed a handful of times. The chain couples TRBV19 to TRBJ1-1; D gene ambiguous. V was cut by 6 bases and J by 1 base, with 6 bases left in between. The CDR3 is 12 residues long. Germline CDR1 and CDR2: LNHDA and SQIVND (reference sequence). The CDR3 protein is CASRDRNTEAFF. Written as DNA, the CDR3 is TGTGCCAGTAGGGACCGGAACACTGAAGCTTTCTTT.

The chain is built from TRBV6-5 and TRBJ1-3, with 7 bases aligning to TRBD1. The V segment lost 7 bases and the J segment 1 base; nucleotides outside the gene matches: 4. CDR3 size: 14 residues. Germline loops: CDR1 MNHEY, CDR2 SVGAGI. Written as DNA, the CDR3 is TGTGCCAGCAACTTACAGGGGTCTGGAAACACCATATATTTT. Residues: CASNLQGSGNTIYF.

The chain uses TRBV6-5 and TRBJ2-2; D not certain. Trimming removed 3 bases at V and 7 bases at J, with 3 bases between. The CDR3 has 11 residues. The V gene's germline CDR1 is MNHEY and CDR2 SVGAGI. As DNA, the CDR3 is TGTGCCAGCAGTTATCGCGGGGAGCTGTTTTTT. This codes for CASSYRGELFF.

This clone appeared once. This chain links TRBV6-1 with TRBJ1-4, with unresolved D. With 3 bases removed from V and 4 bases from J, the gap between germline ends came to 12 bases. In germline, CDR1 is MNHNS, CDR2 SASEGT. This CDR3 is 15 amino acids long. CDR3 protein: CASSDLRRSNEKLFF. The CDR3 nucleotides read TGTGCCAGCAGTGATTTACGCAGGAGTAATGAAAAACTGTTTTTT.

The chain links TRBV7-9 to TRBJ2-1, with 8 bases matching TRBD1. CDR3 length: 13 residues. Per germline, CDR1 SEHNR and CDR2 FQNEAQ (reference sequence). V lost 4 bases, J lost 4 bases, and 0 bases stayed unmatched. The DNA for the CDR3 is TGTGCCAGCAGCTGGACAGGGTACAATGAGCAGTTCTTC. As protein: CASSWTGYNEQFF.

This chain uses TRBV5-3 with TRBJ2-7, with D possibly matching TRBD2 (6 bases). TRBV5-3 is noted as an ORF with a role that remains uncertain. CDR3 length: 15 residues. Trimming cost V 10 bases and J 7 bases, with 27 bases left between them. The DNA of the CDR3 is TGTGCCCCCACCCCGGATTGGGCGGGTGGGGGGGAGCAGTACTTC. The encoded protein is CAPTPDWAGGGEQYF.

The chain carries TRBV6-6 and TRBJ2-5; 12 nucleotides match TRBD2. This CDR3 is built from 15 residues. The junction had 7 bases not matched to a gene; V was cut back by 7 bases and J by 4 bases. Germline CDR1 is MNHNY and CDR2 is SVGAGI (reference sequence). The CDR3 reads CASKRPLAGGETQYF. The CDR3 region has the DNA TGTGCCAGCAAGAGGCCACTAGCGGGGGGAGAGACCCAGTACTTC.

The CDR3 DNA is TGTGCCAGCAGCCAAGCGAACATGGGGGAGGGGCTCGAGCAGTACTTC. Its translation: CASSQANMGEGLEQYF. This chain uses TRBV3-1 (or the pseudogene TRBV3-2) with TRBJ2-7, with TRBD2 identical over 7 bases. This CDR3 is built from 16 residues. The junction had 12 bases not matched to a gene; V was cut back by 1 base and J by 6 bases. Looked up from germline, CDR1 is LGHDT and CDR2 is YNNKEL (reference sequence).

This chain links TRBV5-1 with TRBJ2-1, with TRBD2 matching over 12 bases. CDR1 and CDR2 (germline): SGHRS, YFSETQ. Trimming at V came to 4 bases and at J to 8 bases, leaving 7 bases not matched to a gene. The CDR3 is 15 residues long. CDR3 residues: CASSPILAGGHEQFF. The CDR3 DNA sequence: TGCGCCAGCAGCCCGATACTAGCGGGAGGACATGAGCAGTTCTTC.

The rearrangement links TRBV6-1 to TRBJ2-5; D unresolved. The CDR3 runs to 13 residues. V gave up 1 base and J gave up 4 bases, with 7 bases separating them. From germline, CDR1 is MNHNS and CDR2 SASEGT. CDR3 DNA sequence: TGTGCCAGCAGTGAAGATGTACGAGAGACCCAGTACTTC. Protein: CASSEDVRETQYF.

V and J are TRBV2 and TRBJ2-6; D is undetermined. The CDR3 covers 14 residues. The germline V and J ends were trimmed by 3 bases and 0 bases, with 3 bases remaining between them. The germline CDR1 and CDR2 sequences are SNHLY and FYNNEI. In DNA form, the CDR3 reads TGTGCCAGCAGTGACGTCTCTGGGGCCAACGTCCTGACTTTC. It specifies CASSDVSGANVLTF.

The V call is TRBV13, the J call TRBJ1-2; a possible D gene is TRBD1 (6 bases). The CDR3 is 15 residues long. CDR1 is PRHDT, CDR2 FYEKMQ, per germline (reference sequence). V lost 1 base, J lost 0 bases, and 9 bases lay in between. CDR3 protein: CASSLETGANYGYTF. DNA for the CDR3: TGTGCCAGCAGCTTAGAGACAGGAGCTAACTATGGCTACACCTTC.

The V gene is TRBV6-6, the J gene TRBJ1-2; tentatively, D is TRBD1 (5 bases). The V gene lost 4 bases and the J gene lost 4 bases, with 16 bases spanning the gap. The CDR3 runs to 15 residues. The V gene's germline CDR1 is MNHNY and CDR2 SVGAGI (reference sequence). This chain's CDR3 is CASSLVVGGGYGYTF. CDR3 in DNA: TGTGCCAGCAGTTTGGTTGTCGGGGGTGGCTATGGCTACACCTTC.

The genes are TRBV5-8 and TRBJ1-4; possibly TRBD1 for D (5 bases). The CDR3 has 15 residues. V gave up 4 bases and J gave up 4 bases, with 14 bases separating them. The germline CDR1 and CDR2 sequences are SGHTS and YDEGEE. CDR3: CASSPGTKINEKLFF. The CDR3 bases are TGTGCCAGCAGCCCCGGGACGAAAATTAATGAAAAACTGTTTTTT.

This sequence joins TRBV18 and TRBJ2-7; TRBD2 might be the D (6 bases). Looked up from germline, CDR1 is KGHSH and CDR2 is LQKENI. This CDR3 spans 15 amino acids. V lost 3 bases, J lost 3 bases, and 15 bases lay in between. The CDR3 here is CASSPTRTINYEQYF. The CDR3 DNA reads TGTGCCAGCTCACCTACTCGGACTATCAACTACGAGCAGTACTTC.

This clone was picked up one time. This chain links TRBV7-9 with TRBJ2-1, with a weak D call TRBD2 (6 bases). V was trimmed by 6 bases and J by 2 bases, leaving 14 bases between them. CDR3 length equals 15 residues. Germline V lookup: CDR1 SEHNR, CDR2 FQNEAQ (reference sequence). The CDR3 DNA follows: TGTGCCAGCAGTCTCGGGAGAGGGGCCTACAATGAGCAGTTCTTC. Protein product: CASSLGRGAYNEQFF.

The CDR3 sequence: CASSLETGLRVYGYTF. As DNA, the CDR3 is TGTGCCAGCAGCTTAGAGACAGGCCTTCGTGTGTATGGCTACACCTTC. The chain links TRBV7-2 to TRBJ1-2; D perhaps matches TRBD1 (6 bases). V lost 1 base and J 5 bases, leaving 17 bases between the germline ends. Per germline, CDR1 SGHTA and CDR2 FQGNSA. This CDR3 comprises 16 residues.

In this sample, this clone turned up a few times. The V and J genes are TRBV9 and TRBJ1-2; D gene unclear. CDR3 size: 15 residues. Trimming removed 3 bases at V and 0 bases at J, with 12 bases between. The germline CDR1 and CDR2 sequences are SGDLS and YYNGEE. CDR3 sequence: CASSASQITNYGYTF. The CDR3 nucleotides are TGTGCCAGCAGCGCATCACAGATTACTAACTATGGCTACACCTTC.